The 5 T cell receptor beta chains below were found in one sample sequenced in a study of cytomegalovirus exposure and HLA in healthy donors. Primers: 60 Vbeta forward and 13 Jbeta reverse. Libraries were prepared by immunoSEQ multiplex PCR; TCRdb keeps only in-frame clonotypes and omits some of them. The sample lists nearly 110,000 clones, over 80% seen once, with 2% to 3% in the top ten. The sequenced sample consisted of PBMCs. These receptors were obtained from a young man in good health and CMV-seropositive.

This clone was found once. The rearrangement links TRBV7-9 to TRBJ2-3; 9 bases are shared with TRBD1. CDR1 and CDR2 from the germline V gene are SEHNR and FQNEAQ (reference sequence). The V segment lost 6 bases and the J segment 9 bases; nucleotides outside the gene matches: 13. The CDR3 has 15 residues. CDR3 sequence: CASRENRGLRITQYF. The CDR3 region has the DNA TGTGCCAGCAGGGAAAACAGGGGGCTTCGGATAACGCAGTATTTT.

This clone turned up a few times. J is TRBJ1-2 and V is TRBV6-6; D is possibly TRBD1 (6 bases). Trimming stripped 7 bases from V and 4 bases from J, with 13 bases between. CDR3 length: 13 amino acids. Germline V lookup: CDR1 MNHNY, CDR2 SVGAGI (reference sequence). This chain's CDR3 is CASTWGGAYGYTF. The CDR3 nucleotides read TGTGCCAGCACCTGGGGGGGGGCCTATGGCTACACCTTC.

CDR3 protein: CASPLAGFYYGYTF. For the CDR3, the DNA is TGTGCCAGCCCCCTGGCGGGTTTCTACTATGGCTACACCTTC. The chain recombines TRBV6-5 with TRBJ1-2; no definite D call. The length of the CDR3 is 14 residues. From germline, CDR1 is MNHEY and CDR2 SVGAGI. Deletions cut 8 bases from V and 3 bases from J, with 16 bases between.

This clone was picked up one time. The V and J genes are TRBV30 and TRBJ2-3; TRBD2 matches 8 bases. The length of the CDR3 is 14 residues. The J segment lost 6 bases and the V segment lost 0 bases, leaving 5 bases of the junction unmatched. CDR1 is GTSNPN and CDR2 is SVGIG in the germline V gene (reference sequence). In DNA, the CDR3 is TGTGCCTGGAGTGTCCGGGAGGGGGGGGATACGCAGTATTTT. Its translation is CAWSVREGGDTQYF.

The chain uses TRBV9 and TRBJ2-7, with 9 bases lining up with TRBD2. The CDR3 spans 16 residues. In germline, CDR1 is SGDLS, CDR2 YYNGEE. V was clipped by 3 bases and J by 2 bases; unmatched bases: 9. DNA for the CDR3: TGTGCCAGCAGCGACTCCGCGGCTAGCGGGACCTACGAGCAGTACTTC. Translating gives CASSDSAASGTYEQYF.